The 28 T cell receptor beta chains reported below all come from one sample, sequenced in a study of blood T cell repertoires in COVID-19. Profiling relied on immunoSEQ multiplex PCR, and the TCRdb table lists in-frame clones only, not all of them. Here the sample spans some 300,000 clones, 85% to 90% being singletons. Input material: PBMCs or T cells enriched from blood (not recorded which). The receptors come from a woman aged 55-70 years in a cohort exposed to, infected with or recovered from COVID-19 (not recorded which).

This clone was seen once. The chain recombines TRBV7-9 with TRBJ1-3, with a possible D match to TRBD1 (6 bases). The length of the CDR3 is 14 residues. Germline values: CDR1 SEHNR, CDR2 FQNEAQ (reference sequence). V dropped 1 base and J dropped 4 bases, with 8 bases sitting between them. The CDR3 coding sequence is TGTGCCAGCAGCTTAGGGGGGCCAGGAAACACCATATATTTT. It yields the protein CASSLGGPGNTIYF.

The chain carries TRBV5-1 and TRBJ2-7; D is perhaps TRBD1 (5 bases). V dropped 0 bases and J dropped 6 bases, with 19 bases sitting between them. CDR3 size: 16 residues. Germline CDR1 SGHRS, CDR2 YFSETQ. The chain's CDR3 is CASSLAGRASASEQYF. CDR3 in DNA: TGCGCCAGCAGCTTGGCCGGCAGGGCATCAGCGTCCGAGCAGTACTTC.

The chain employs TRBV11-2 and TRBJ2-3, with TRBD2 matching 7 bases. The V and J ends lost 2 bases and 5 bases, in that order; junction bases with no gene match: 10. Germline assignment: CDR1 SGHAT and CDR2 FQNNGV. This CDR3 region has 16 residues. CDR3 DNA: TGTGCCAGCAGCTTATCCTTGGGAGGGCCAGGAGATACGCAGTATTTT. This translates into CASSLSLGGPGDTQYF.

The rearrangement joins TRBV16 to TRBJ2-1; 8 bases match TRBD1. Germline CDR1 KGHSY, CDR2 FQNENV. The V gene end was trimmed by 4 bases and the J gene end by 1 base; junction bases not matched to a gene: 9. The CDR3 contains 17 residues. The CDR3 nucleotides are TGTGCCAGCAGCCCATCTTCGGGGACAGGATCCTACAATGAGCAGTTCTTC. Encoded protein: CASSPSSGTGSYNEQFF.

The rearrangement joins TRBV7-6 to TRBJ1-6, with no clear D. CDR3 length equals 12 residues. The V gene lost 6 bases and the J gene lost 9 bases, with 9 bases spanning the gap. CDR1 SGHVS and CDR2 FNYEAQ come from the germline V gene. The CDR3 bases are TGTGCCAGCAGTCTTGCGGGTTCACCCCTCCACTTT. It translates to CASSLAGSPLHF. The variable domain in full, completed from reference TRBV7-6 and TRBJ1-6, reads GAGVSQSPRYKVTKRGQDVALRCDPISGHVSLYWYRQALGQGPEFLTYFNYEAQQDKSGLPNDRFSAERPEGSISTLTIQRTEQRDSAMYRCASSLAGSPLHFGNGTRLTVT.

This chain links TRBV18 with TRBJ2-7, with D unresolved. V shed 3 bases and J shed 1 base, with 10 bases lying between them. CDR1 is KGHSH, CDR2 LQKENI, per germline. This CDR3 is built from 14 residues. CDR3: CASSPDAVSYEQYF. The CDR3 region has the DNA TGTGCCAGCTCACCCGATGCGGTTTCCTACGAGCAGTACTTC. Variable domain in full (rest from reference TRBV18 and TRBJ2-7): NAGVMQNPRHLVRRRGQEARLRCSPMKGHSHVYWYRQLPEEGLKFMVYLQKENIIDESGMPKERFSAEFPKEGPSILRIQQVVRGDSAAYFCASSPDAVSYEQYFGPGTRLTVT.

The chain recombines TRBV5-1 with TRBJ2-7; D not resolved. Between the trimmed V and J ends, which lost 0 bases and 6 bases, there was a span of 10 bases. The CDR3 consists of 13 residues. The germline V gene encodes CDR1 SGHRS and CDR2 YFSETQ. CDR3 nucleotides: TGCGCCAGCAGCTTGGAGCCTCGCGGCGAGCAGTACTTC. This codes for CASSLEPRGEQYF.

The CDR3 nucleotides are TGTGCCAGCAGTCGAGGACTAGCGGGAATAAGCGGGGAGCTGTTTTTT. This sequence encodes CASSRGLAGISGELFF. The rearrangement links TRBV6-6 to TRBJ2-2, with 12 nucleotides matching TRBD2. CDR1 MNHNY and CDR2 SVGAGI come from the germline V gene (reference sequence). J lost 7 bases, V lost 5 bases, and 8 bases had no gene match. The CDR3 covers 16 residues.

CDR3 DNA sequence: TGTGCCTGGGACAGGGATCCGAATTCACCCCTCCACTTT. Its protein is CAWDRDPNSPLHF. The chain links TRBV30 to TRBJ1-6, with 7 bases identical to TRBD1. CDR1 is GTSNPN and CDR2 is SVGIG in the germline V gene (reference sequence). The CDR3 has 13 residues. J lost 7 bases, V lost 5 bases, and 5 bases had no gene match.

This clone was counted a single time. V and J are TRBV7-8 and TRBJ2-5; D not resolved. V was cut by 1 base and J by 3 bases, with 12 bases left in between. Per germline, CDR1 SGHVS and CDR2 FQNEAQ. CDR3 length equals 15 residues. CDR3 sequence: CASSLVVRIEETQYF. The CDR3 region has the DNA TGTGCCAGCAGCTTAGTAGTGAGAATAGAAGAGACCCAGTACTTC.

In regard to this clone: Germline is not matched at one junction end, which may reflect a read error. The gene calls are TRBV28 and TRBJ1-2, with D perhaps matching TRBD1 (6 bases). Germline V gene data show CDR1 as MDHEN and CDR2 as SYDVKM. CDR3 length equals 14 residues. The DNA for the CDR3 is TGTGCAGACTCCTCGGCGGGGGCTCTTGGGATTGTGTCCTTC. This codes for CADSSAGALGIVSF.

This chain joins TRBV5-1 and TRBJ2-1; 7 nucleotides align to TRBD1. V shed 4 bases and J 7 bases; nucleotides not matched to a gene: 2. The germline gives CDR1 SGHRS, CDR2 YFSETQ. The CDR3 covers 12 residues. The CDR3 is CASSPQGNEQFF. DNA of the CDR3: TGCGCCAGCAGCCCACAGGGGAATGAGCAGTTCTTC.

The V and J genes are TRBV28 and TRBJ2-7, with no clear D. The ends were cut back, 1 base at V and 0 bases at J, with 16 bases in the middle. The germline V gene encodes CDR1 MDHEN and CDR2 SYDVKM. CDR3 length equals 17 residues. CDR3: CASSLSYGLQSSYEQYF. DNA of the CDR3: TGTGCCAGCAGTTTATCCTACGGCCTACAGAGCTCCTACGAGCAGTACTTC.

This rearrangement joins TRBV28 to TRBJ2-4; possibly TRBD2 for D (5 bases). The CDR3 length is 15 residues. V dropped 3 bases and J dropped 0 bases, with 9 bases sitting between them. CDR1 is MDHEN, CDR2 SYDVKM, per germline. CDR3: CASSFSGKAKNIQYF. The CDR3 DNA is TGTGCCAGCAGTTTTTCGGGGAAAGCCAAAAACATTCAGTACTTC.

This chain links TRBV18 with TRBJ1-2; 10 bases are shared with TRBD1. The CDR3 is made up of 17 amino acids. The germline CDR1 and CDR2 sequences are KGHSH and LQKENI. V lost 3 bases, J lost 3 bases, and 10 bases stayed unmatched. The CDR3 spells CASSPTAGTGDHYGYTF. The CDR3 DNA sequence: TGTGCCAGCTCACCTACCGCCGGGACAGGGGACCACTATGGCTACACCTTC.

The chain carries TRBV28 and TRBJ2-1, with a weak D call TRBD2 (5 bases). The CDR3 has 13 residues. V lost 8 bases and J 7 bases, leaving 15 bases between the germline ends. Germline V CDR1 and CDR2: MDHEN, SYDVKM. CDR3 loop: CASGSLGPNEQFF. The CDR3 DNA reads TGTGCCAGCGGGAGCTTGGGCCCAAATGAGCAGTTCTTC.

The chain uses TRBV6-5 and TRBJ2-7, with TRBD2 as a possible D gene (5 bases). Per germline, CDR1 MNHEY and CDR2 SVGAGI. This CDR3 region has 15 residues. V lost 0 bases and J 0 bases, leaving 9 bases between the germline ends. Written as DNA, the CDR3 is TGTGCCAGCAGTTACTCGGATAGCGTCTCCTACGAGCAGTACTTC. It specifies CASSYSDSVSYEQYF.

This chain links TRBV6-5 with TRBJ2-1; 8 bases align to TRBD1. This CDR3 is built from 14 residues. CDR1 is MNHEY, CDR2 SVGAGI, per germline. The junction had 6 bases not matched to a gene; V was cut back by 8 bases and J by 3 bases. CDR3 loop: CASSRTGLYNEQFF. In DNA form, the CDR3 reads TGTGCCAGCTCCAGGACAGGGCTCTACAATGAGCAGTTCTTC.

V and J are TRBV27 and TRBJ1-1, with D possibly TRBD1 on 6 matching bases. Germline assignment: CDR1 MNHEY and CDR2 SMNVEV (reference sequence). The CDR3 is made up of 14 amino acids. Trimming removed 2 bases at V and 0 bases at J, with 7 bases between. CDR3 nucleotide sequence: TGTGCCAGCAGTTTAACAGGGATGAACACTGAAGCTTTCTTT. The encoded protein is CASSLTGMNTEAFF.

The chain carries TRBV18 and TRBJ2-7, with 7 bases aligning to TRBD1. This CDR3 region has 14 residues. The V and J ends lost 1 base and 4 bases, in that order; junction bases with no gene match: 4. CDR1 KGHSH and CDR2 LQKENI come from the germline V gene. The CDR3 sequence: CASSPRDRDYEQYF. DNA of the CDR3: TGTGCCAGCTCACCACGTGACAGGGATTACGAGCAGTACTTC.

The chain recombines TRBV29-1 with TRBJ2-7; 7 nucleotides line up with TRBD1. Trimming removed 1 base from V and 6 bases from J; junction bases left unmatched: 6. The CDR3 has 13 amino acids. Germline-derived CDR1 and CDR2 are SQVTM and ANQGSEA. CDR3 sequence: CSVEGRGSVEQYF. The CDR3 nucleotides are TGCAGCGTTGAAGGCAGGGGGTCCGTCGAGCAGTACTTC.

V gene TRBV18 combines with J gene TRBJ1-1, with unresolved D. The germline V gene encodes CDR1 KGHSH and CDR2 LQKENI. V dropped 1 base and J dropped 4 bases, with 13 bases sitting between them. CDR3 size: 15 residues. CDR3 sequence (DNA): TGTGCCAGCTCACCACGGAGGGAAGGGATCACTGAAGCTTTCTTT. This gives the protein CASSPRREGITEAFF.

This chain's CDR3 is CASSLDSGANNSPLHF. CDR3 DNA: TGTGCCAGCAGCTTAGATTCAGGGGCCAATAATTCACCCCTCCACTTT. V is TRBV11-2 and J is TRBJ1-6; maybe TRBD1 (6 bases). Germline V lookup: CDR1 SGHAT, CDR2 FQNNGV. The CDR3 is made up of 16 amino acids. The V end lost 0 bases, the J end lost 5 bases, and 11 bases lay between the germline ends.

The rearrangement joins TRBV7-6 to TRBJ2-3, with 8 bases identical to TRBD2. Germline values: CDR1 SGHVS, CDR2 FNYEAQ. V was pared by 2 bases and J by 5 bases, with 9 bases of the junction left unmatched. The CDR3 runs 16 residues. CDR3 sequence reads: CASSLSPGGPQDTQYF. The DNA of the CDR3 is TGTGCCAGCAGCTTAAGTCCGGGAGGGCCGCAAGATACGCAGTATTTT. The entire variable domain, with the rest obtained from reference TRBV7-6 and TRBJ2-3, is as follows: GAGVSQSPRYKVTKRGQDVALRCDPISGHVSLYWYRQALGQGPEFLTYFNYEAQQDKSGLPNDRFSAERPEGSISTLTIQRTEQRDSAMYRCASSLSPGGPQDTQYFGPGTRLTVL.

CDR3 protein: CASSPGRGTGELFF. In DNA form, the CDR3 reads TGCGCCAGCAGCCCCGGAAGGGGCACCGGGGAGCTGTTTTTT. The chain links TRBV5-1 to TRBJ2-2; D perhaps matches TRBD1 (5 bases). Trimming cost V 4 bases and J 4 bases, with 11 bases left between them. CDR3 length equals 14 residues. Germline CDR1 is SGHRS and CDR2 is YFSETQ.

This clone was counted between two and nine times. CDR3 sequence reads: CASSRRQLVEVDNEQFF. DNA of the CDR3: TGTGCCAGCAGTCGCCGTCAACTAGTCGAAGTCGACAATGAGCAGTTCTTC. The genes are TRBV6-6 and TRBJ2-1; D perhaps matches TRBD2 (5 bases). The germline V gene has CDR1 MNHNY and CDR2 SVGAGI (reference sequence). The CDR3 totals 17 residues. Trimming shortened V by 5 bases and J by 5 bases, and 22 bases separated the two germline ends.

The gene calls are TRBV19 and TRBJ2-5, with D possibly matching TRBD1 (5 bases). The CDR3 totals 16 residues. Trimming removed 1 base from V and 5 bases from J, with 17 bases in between. Germline-derived CDR1 and CDR2 are LNHDA and SQIVND (reference sequence). The CDR3 here is CASSIGGPGQGETQYF. DNA of the CDR3: TGTGCCAGTAGTATAGGGGGCCCTGGGCAAGGGGAGACCCAGTACTTC.

J is TRBJ1-5 and V is TRBV15, with 8 bases aligning to TRBD1. Germline loops: CDR1 LNHNV, CDR2 YYDKDF (reference sequence). The CDR3 spans 18 residues. V trimming: 2 bases; J trimming: 2 bases; junction bases outside the gene matches: 11. CDR3 bases: TGTGCCACCAGCAGACCTCTGACAGGGGCACGGGGCAATCAGCCCCAGCATTTT. It is translated as CATSRPLTGARGNQPQHF.